Listed below are T cell receptor beta chains from one sample, sequenced in a study of control samples from healthy donors and cancer patients. Sequencing used immunoSEQ multiplex PCR; TCRdb keeps in-frame clones, though not all of them. The profile shows 65,000 to 95,000 clones, approximately 89% of them singletons. Sample: blood. These receptors all come from a man aged 50 or older in good health. The CDR3 runs from the conserved cysteine through the conserved F or W. D genes are given only for firm matches. Clone size is given for some rows only: seen once, a few or many times, or a class if the clone is expanded.

abundance	v_gene	len	j_gene	d_gene	CDR3nt	CDR3aa
-	TRBV4-3	13	TRBJ1-3	-	TGCGCCAGCAGCCAAGTACCGGCGAACACCATATATTTT	CASSQVPANTIYF
-	TRBV11-3	13	TRBJ2-7	-	TGTGCCAGCAGCTTGGGGTTATTCTACGAGCAGTACTTC	CASSLGLFYEQYF
large	TRBV19	15	TRBJ1-5	-	TGTGCCAGTAGTATATGGGCGGTTAGCAATCAGCCCCAGCATTTT	CASSIWAVSNQPQHF
-	TRBV5-1	13	TRBJ2-3	TRBD2	TGCGCCAGCAGCCGTAGCGGGACAGATACGCAGTATTTT	CASSRSGTDTQYF
-	TRBV24-1	16	TRBJ2-2	TRBD1	TGTGCCACCAGTGACCCTGGGACAGGGCCCACCGGGGAGCTGTTTTTT	CATSDPGTGPTGELFF
-	TRBV5-1	14	TRBJ1-2	-	TGCGCCAGCAGCTTGGAGGTAGGGTCGTATGGCTACACCTTC	CASSLEVGSYGYTF
-	TRBV10-3	13	TRBJ1-2	-	TGTGCCATCAGGGGGACGGAAGGGTATGGCTACACCTTC	CAIRGTEGYGYTF
-	TRBV6-5	14	TRBJ1-2	-	TGTGCCAGCAGTTACTCGTGGGGAGACTATGGCTACACCTTC	CASSYSWGDYGYTF
-	TRBV28	13	TRBJ2-2	-	TGTGCCAGCAGTTTGGGCGGGTCCGGGGAGCTGTTTTTT	CASSLGGSGELFF
-	TRBV6-6	14	TRBJ2-5	-	TGTGCCAGCAGGGGAAGGGGCTACGCGGAGACCCAGTACTTC	CASRGRGYAETQYF
few	TRBV30	12	TRBJ1-1	-	TGTGCCTCAAACAGGCTGAACACTGAAGCTTTCTTT	CASNRLNTEAFF
-	TRBV4-1	17	TRBJ2-2	TRBD2	TGCGCCAGCAGCCGGGGACTAGCGATAAAACTCACCGGGGAGCTGTTTTTT	CASSRGLAIKLTGELFF
-	TRBV20-1	11	TRBJ2-2	-	TGCAGTGCAAAGAACACCGGGGAGCTGTTTTTT	CSAKNTGELFF
few	TRBV19	15	TRBJ1-1	-	TGTGCCAGTACTAGGGCCAGGGGAGAGAACACTGAAGCTTTCTTT	CASTRARGENTEAFF
-	TRBV5-1	15	TRBJ1-4	-	TGCGCCAGCAGCTTGGAAGGGGGGAATGGTGAAAAACTGTTTTTT	CASSLEGGNGEKLFF
-	TRBV7-6	16	TRBJ2-3	TRBD1	TGTGCCAGCAGCCTTTGGACAGGGCTGGGCACAGATACGCAGTATTTT	CASSLWTGLGTDTQYF
-	TRBV2	14	TRBJ2-1	TRBD2	TGTGCCAGCAAGACTAGCGGGGGGGAAAATGAGCAGTTCTTC	CASKTSGGENEQFF
-	TRBV7-8	19	TRBJ2-2	TRBD1	TGTGCCAGCAGCACTCGACCAAGGAGGGACAGGGGTAACACCGGGGAGCTGTTTTTT	CASSTRPRRDRGNTGELFF
-	TRBV4-1	13	TRBJ2-1	-	TGCGCCAGCAGCCCCCGGGTTAGCTTGGAGCAGTTCTTC	CASSPRVSLEQFF
-	TRBV28	15	TRBJ2-7	-	TGTGCCAGCAGTTTAAGGCCGTCGGAGGGACCACAGCAGTACTTC	CASSLRPSEGPQQYF
-	TRBV19	17	TRBJ1-6	-	TGTGCCAGTAGTATACCCCCAGGGAGCATAACGAGTTCACCCCTCCACTTT	CASSIPPGSITSSPLHF
few	TRBV4-2	16	TRBJ1-2	-	TGTGCCAGCAGCCAAGATTTCGCAGAGACTTACTATGGCTACACCTTC	CASSQDFAETYYGYTF
-	TRBV10-1	17	TRBJ2-1	TRBD2	TGCGCCAGCAGAGAGTCCACCGTAGCGGGGGGTAGGGATGAGCAGTTCTTC	CASRESTVAGGRDEQFF
-	TRBV7-8	12	TRBJ1-1	TRBD1	TGTGCCAGCAGCCCAGGGGGCACTGAAGCTTTCTTT	CASSPGGTEAFF
-	TRBV4-3	13	TRBJ1-1	-	TGCGCCAGCAGCCAAGACGGAAACACTGAAGCTTTCTTT	CASSQDGNTEAFF
-	TRBV19	13	TRBJ1-4	-	TGTGCCAGTAGTATTCGGCATAATGAAAAACTGTTTTTT	CASSIRHNEKLFF
-	TRBV23-1	14	TRBJ2-7	-	TGCGCCAGCAGTCAACGAAAGGCCCCCTACGAGCAGTACTTC	CASSQRKAPYEQYF
few	TRBV12-5	13	TRBJ1-4	TRBD1	TGTGCTAGTGGTCTGGGACAGGGAGAAAAACTGTTTTTT	CASGLGQGEKLFF
-	TRBV25-1	15	TRBJ1-2	TRBD1	TGTGCCAGCAGTGCGGACAGGGGGATCGTCTATGGCTACACCTTC	CASSADRGIVYGYTF
-	TRBV27	15	TRBJ1-5	-	TGTGCCAGCAGTTTATGGGGCCTCAGCAATCAGCCCCAGCATTTT	CASSLWGLSNQPQHF
-	TRBV10-2	17	TRBJ2-3	TRBD1	TGCGCCAGCAGTGAGGGGACAGGGGATTGGGTCACAGATACGCAGTATTTT	CASSEGTGDWVTDTQYF
-	TRBV29-1	15	TRBJ2-1	TRBD2	TGCAGCGCCGAGGGAGCGGGGGGCTCCTACAATGAGCAGTTCTTC	CSAEGAGGSYNEQFF
-	TRBV6-9	15	TRBJ2-2	-	TGTGCCAGCAGTTATTCAAAGGCCAGCGCCGGGGAGCTGTTTTTT	CASSYSKASAGELFF
-	TRBV12-3/TRBV12-4	13	TRBJ2-5	-	TGTGCCAGCAGTTTCCGGGTAGGAGAGACCCAGTACTTC	CASSFRVGETQYF
-	TRBV23-1	13	TRBJ1-2	-	TGCGCCAGCAGTCAAGAGGTCTTCTATGGCTACACCTTC	CASSQEVFYGYTF
-	TRBV5-1	13	TRBJ1-1	-	TGCGCCAGCGCGCACAACGACAGATATGAAGCTTTCTTT	CASAHNDRYEAFF
few	TRBV4-2	15	TRBJ2-7	TRBD2	TGTGCCAGCAGCCAAGAAACTAGCGGGAGGTTGGAGCAGTACTTC	CASSQETSGRLEQYF
-	TRBV20-1	11	TRBJ1-4	-	TGCAGTGCACCAACTAATGAAAAACTGTTTTTT	CSAPTNEKLFF
-	TRBV29-1	13	TRBJ1-2	TRBD1	TGCAGCGTCGTAATTACAGGGGGCGATGGCTACACCTTC	CSVVITGGDGYTF
-	TRBV11-3	13	TRBJ1-1	-	TGTGCCAGCAGCTTAGATAGGCACACTGAAGCTTTCTTT	CASSLDRHTEAFF
-	TRBV6-1	15	TRBJ1-2	TRBD1	TGTGCCAGCAGTGATAAGACAGGGGCCTTGGATGGCTACACCTTC	CASSDKTGALDGYTF
-	TRBV19	16	TRBJ2-2	TRBD2	TGTGCCAGTAGTCCTCGGACTAGCGGGAGGAACGGGGAGCTGTTTTTT	CASSPRTSGRNGELFF
-	TRBV7-3	13	TRBJ2-5	-	TGTGCCAGCAGCTTCTCTGGAACAGAGACCCAGTACTTC	CASSFSGTETQYF
-	TRBV4-1	17	TRBJ2-2	-	TGCGCCAGCAGTCAATTTCAGCGACACCCGAACACCGGGGAGCTGTTTTTT	CASSQFQRHPNTGELFF
-	TRBV9	15	TRBJ2-7	TRBD1	TGTGCCAGCAGCGTGTCGGGACAGGGGATCTACGAGCAGTACTTC	CASSVSGQGIYEQYF
-	TRBV21-1	18	TRBJ2-7	-	TGTGCCAGCTTCAAAAACCCCAGGACAGGGGGCGTAGGGAACGAGCAGTACTTC	CASFKNPRTGGVGNEQYF
-	TRBV24-1	17	TRBJ2-1	TRBD2	TGTGCCACCAGTGACTCTTCTACTAGCGGGAGGGGGAAAGAGCAGTTCTTC	CATSDSSTSGRGKEQFF
-	TRBV12-3/TRBV12-4	12	TRBJ2-5	-	TGTGCCAGCAGTGCACCGTGGGAGACCCAGTACTTC	CASSAPWETQYF
-	TRBV9	20	TRBJ2-1	TRBD2	TGTGCCAGCAGCGTAGATCCGACTAGCGGGAGGCTCGACTCCTACAATGAGCAGTTCTTC	CASSVDPTSGRLDSYNEQFF
-	TRBV5-1	13	TRBJ1-3	TRBD1	TGCGCCAGCAGCTTAGACAGGGAGGACACCATATATTTT	CASSLDREDTIYF
few	TRBV7-3	13	TRBJ2-2	-	TGTGCCAGCAGCCCGAGTAACACCGGGGAGCTGTTTTTT	CASSPSNTGELFF
once	TRBV5-4	16	TRBJ2-7	TRBD1	TGTGCCAGCAGCTCGGGCCCGGGACAGGGGGCTGTCGAGCAGTACTTC	CASSSGPGQGAVEQYF
-	TRBV5-1	15	TRBJ1-2	-	TGCGCCAGCAGCTTGGAGATAATGACAGGAGGCGGCTACACCTTC	CASSLEIMTGGGYTF
-	TRBV5-4	15	TRBJ2-2	TRBD2	TGTGCCAGCAGCTTGGTTAGCGGGGGAACCGGGGAGCTGTTTTTT	CASSLVSGGTGELFF
-	TRBV2	16	TRBJ2-2	-	TGTGCCAGCAGTTACAGGGACTTCACGAACACCGGGGAGCTGTTTTTT	CASSYRDFTNTGELFF
many	TRBV7-9	15	TRBJ2-2	-	TGTGCCAGCAGCCACAGGGATCTCGACACCGGGGAGCTGTTTTTT	CASSHRDLDTGELFF
-	TRBV6-2/TRBV6-3	14	TRBJ1-1	-	TGTGCCAGCAGTTCGAACACACGTAACACTGAAGCTTTCTTT	CASSSNTRNTEAFF
-	TRBV7-2	14	TRBJ2-3	TRBD2	TGTGCCAGCAAGACTAGCGGGGGCACAGATACGCAGTATTTT	CASKTSGGTDTQYF
-	TRBV6-5	13	TRBJ2-1	TRBD2	TGTGCCAGCGGGACTAGCGGGTGGAATGAGCAGTTCTTC	CASGTSGWNEQFF
once	TRBV12-3/TRBV12-4	12	TRBJ2-1	-	TGTGCCAGCAGTGTCGGTGGCAATGAGCAGTTCTTC	CASSVGGNEQFF